This T cell receptor beta chain was obtained from a study of T cell responses to AZD1222 COVID-19 vaccine. V gave up 0 bases and J gave up 4 bases; unmatched junction bases: 6. The length of the CDR3 is 15 residues. Germline CDR1 and CDR2: MGHRA and YSYEKL. Points on this clone: Its antigen is not known.

Study-wide results and caveats: Clonal diversity may have been underestimated, and the donors were mostly white British, with more females than males. Reportedly, close to half of spike-specific TCRs are directed against unmutated variant regions. The study found Spike-specific TCR breadth and depth rose after two AZD1222 doses. Baseline testing showed seropositivity in only 5 or 6 AZD1222 recipients.

Profiled with immunoSEQ multiplex PCR; TCRdb holds only in-frame clones, not every one. This table holds 75,000 to 95,000 clones, 70% to 90% found once. This clonotype was obtained from an adult in good health. The sample here was peripheral blood, taken on day 0 of AZD1222 vaccination. The rearrangement uses TRBV4-1 and TRBJ2-7; 7 nucleotides agree with TRBD1. This chain's CDR3 is CASSQDEGRGYEQYF. The CDR3 DNA follows: TGCGCCAGCAGCCAAGATGAGGGCAGGGGGTACGAGCAGTACTTC.